This T cell receptor (beta chain) was recovered during a study of blood T cells in healthy people across ages. Notes on the study in general: Estimates of diversity drawn from one million T cells were considered underestimates.

This clonotype appeared many times. Its cognate antigen is unknown. Then a second PCR, running roughly 6 to 11 cycles, was carried out with a sample-barcoded 5' primer and a J-beta primer mix. Each single sample gave us at least 2.5 million CDR3-containing paired-end reads. TCRdb re-derived calls from the 5' RACE reads in MiXCR, one entry per CDR3 protein. The sample shows 1.5 million to 2 million distinct CDR3 sequences, about 31% of them seen only once. Germline V CDR1 and CDR2: MGHRA, YSYEKL. J was trimmed by 3 bases and V by 1 base; bases with no gene match: 13. The CDR3 runs to 18 residues. The specimen sequenced was blood. The chain combines TRBV4-1 with TRBJ2-7; TRBD2 agrees at 9 bases. This sequence was found in a woman in her twenties or thirties in good health. The CDR3 loop reads CASSQGVAGVHLGYEQYF. The CDR3 nucleotides are TGCGCCAGCAGCCAAGGAGTAGCGGGAGTTCATCTGGGCTACGAGCAGTACTTC.